The 4 T cell receptor beta chains given below trace back to one sample, sequenced in a study of blood T cell repertoires in COVID-19. This table comes from immunoSEQ multiplex PCR, and its TCRdb copy is limited to in-frame clones, with some not included. The repertoire has approximately 300,000 clones, about nine tenths of them found once; the top ten carry more than 9%. The sequencing sample was made of PBMCs or T cells enriched from blood (not recorded which). The receptor set was obtained from a woman between 18 and 30 years old who had recovered from COVID-19.

The chain uses TRBV13 and TRBJ1-1; TRBD1 might be the D (5 bases). Trimming removed 5 bases at V and 6 bases at J, with 13 bases between. Germline CDR1 reads PRHDT; CDR2 reads FYEKMQ (reference sequence). This CDR3 is built from 13 residues. The CDR3 is CASSPPLGAEAFF. CDR3 nucleotides: TGTGCCAGCAGCCCACCCCTAGGGGCTGAAGCTTTCTTT.

The V and J genes are TRBV10-2 and TRBJ2-7; D possibly corresponds to TRBD2 (5 bases). The CDR3 length is 16 residues. Germline CDR1 WSHSY, CDR2 SAAADI. V shed 4 bases and J shed 2 bases, with 18 bases lying between them. In DNA form, the CDR3 reads TGCGCCAGCAGTGGGGCGGGTCCACAGAATCCCTACGAGCAGTACTTC. This codes for CASSGAGPQNPYEQYF.

V gene TRBV3-1 (or the pseudogene TRBV3-2) combines with J gene TRBJ2-4; TRBD2 matches at 8 bases. The CDR3 sequence is 16 residues long. Germline V CDR1 and CDR2: LGHDT, YNNKEL (reference sequence). Trimming at V came to 3 bases and at J to 3 bases, leaving 7 bases not matched to a gene. CDR3: CASSQAGTRGKNIQYF. Written as DNA, the CDR3 is TGTGCCAGCAGCCAGGCGGGGACTAGGGGCAAAAACATTCAGTACTTC.

This chain joins TRBV25-1 and TRBJ2-5; possible D gene TRBD2, 5 bases. Germline V lookup: CDR1 MGHDK, CDR2 SYGVNS. V shed 4 bases and J shed 2 bases, with 14 bases lying between them. CDR3 length: 15 amino acids. CDR3 bases: TGTGCCAGCAGTGCACTAGACACGGCTCAAGAGACCCAGTACTTC. This sequence encodes CASSALDTAQETQYF.